Described below is a single TCR beta chain sequence and its context. The record originates from a study of blood T cell repertoires in COVID-19. The germline V gene has CDR1 LNHDA and CDR2 SQIVND (reference sequence). This CDR3 has 14 amino acids. V shed 5 bases and J shed 4 bases, with 14 bases lying between them. TCRdb's table, derived via immunoSEQ multiplex PCR, lists solely in-frame clones and lacks some. The sample gives 100,000 to 140,000 clones, around 83% of which show up once; about 4.5% is in the top ten. The sample comprised peripheral blood. The V and J genes are TRBV19 and TRBJ1-2; D might be TRBD1 (6 bases). The source is a man between 70 and 80 years old with acute or convalescent COVID-19. Here the CDR3 reads CASSSATGGYGYTF. The CDR3 nucleotides are TGTGCCAGTAGTTCGGCGACAGGAGGCTATGGCTACACCTTC.